These 18 T cell receptor beta chains were all obtained from the same sample, sequenced in a study of blood T cells in healthy people across ages. PCR was performed a second time for about 7 to 11 cycles using a sample-barcoded 5' primer and a J-beta primer mix. From the 5' RACE reads, TCRdb called clonotypes with MiXCR, one entry per CDR3 protein. The sample consists of around 1.5 million distinct CDR3 sequences, around 59% of them appearing once. The sequenced sample was blood. Source of these receptors: a man aged 18-30 years in good health.

The rearrangement links TRBV10-2 to TRBJ2-1; 10 bases are shared with TRBD2. Losses at the gene ends were 9 bases for V and 8 bases for J; bases not matched to a gene: 10. Germline V CDR1 and CDR2: WSHSY, SAAADI. The CDR3 extends over 14 amino acids. The CDR3 region is CASRESGGADEQFF. The CDR3 DNA reads as TGCGCCAGTCGTGAGAGCGGGGGGGCGGATGAGCAGTTCTTC.

This rearrangement joins TRBV9 to TRBJ1-1; no clear D. Germline CDR1 SGDLS, CDR2 YYNGEE. The CDR3 totals 13 residues. V was pared by 0 bases and J by 5 bases, with 8 bases between. The DNA of the CDR3 is TGTGCCAGCAGCGTAGATCCGGTAACTGAAGCTTTCTTT. It yields the protein CASSVDPVTEAFF.

This chain connects TRBV15 to TRBJ1-2; 7 positions match TRBD1. The V gene's germline CDR1 is LNHNV and CDR2 YYDKDF (reference sequence). The trim removed 0 bases at V and 0 bases at J, leaving 1 base unmatched. The CDR3 consists of 15 residues. CDR3 sequence (DNA): TGTGCCACCAGCAGAGAGACAGGGACTAACTATGGCTACACCTTC. Amino acid sequence: CATSRETGTNYGYTF.

The chain carries TRBV12-3 or TRBV12-4 and TRBJ1-1; unclear D gene. Trimming shortened V by 8 bases and J by 10 bases, and 20 bases separated the two germline ends. This CDR3 is built from 13 residues. This CDR3 is CASQPSDGRVAFF. The CDR3 coding sequence is TGTGCCAGCCAACCCTCGGACGGAAGGGTAGCTTTCTTT.

The DNA of the CDR3 is TGTGCCAGCAGTGAAGCCCCGTCTCAGGGGGCGATAAACGAGCAGTACTTC. It encodes CASSEAPSQGAINEQYF. The rearrangement links TRBV2 to TRBJ2-7, with 8 positions matching TRBD1. The CDR3 contains 17 residues. The germline gives CDR1 SNHLY, CDR2 FYNNEI. J gave up 5 bases and V 0 bases, and 12 bases lay outside the gene matches.

This clonotype was counted between two and nine times. Mismatch with germline at one junction end may stem from a read error. This chain's CDR3 is CASRQGQGISVETDTQYF. CDR3 nucleotide sequence: TGTGCCAGCAGACAAGGACAGGGTATATCAGTGGAGACAGATACGCAGTATTTT. The gene calls are TRBV4-2 and TRBJ2-3; 8 bases match TRBD1. CDR3 length equals 18 residues. The germline V gene encodes CDR1 LGHNA and CDR2 YNFKEQ.

This sequence joins TRBV27 and TRBJ1-1; 7 bases line up with TRBD1. With 5 bases clipped from V and 3 bases from J, the junction kept 12 bases outside the gene matches. Per the germline V gene, CDR1 is MNHEY and CDR2 is SMNVEV (reference sequence). The CDR3 consists of 16 residues. The CDR3 region is CASSDRDRAIYTEAFF. DNA for the CDR3: TGTGCCAGCAGTGACAGGGATCGTGCTATATACACTGAAGCTTTCTTT.

The chain carries TRBV29-1 and TRBJ2-3; 14 bases agree with TRBD2. The CDR3 has 15 amino acids. Unmatched junction bases numbered 7, after V lost 7 bases and J lost 4 bases. Per germline, CDR1 SQVTM and CDR2 ANQGSEA. The CDR3 coding sequence is TGCAGCGGACAACGGACTAGCGGGAGGTCAGATACGCAGTATTTT. As protein: CSGQRTSGRSDTQYF.

The CDR3 DNA reads as TGTGCCAGCAGTATTGACAGGGGGGATGAAAAACTGTTTTTT. Protein sequence: CASSIDRGDEKLFF. The chain uses TRBV27 and TRBJ1-4; 9 bases agree with TRBD1. There are 14 residues in the CDR3. Germline V gene data show CDR1 as MNHEY and CDR2 as SMNVEV (reference sequence). Unmatched junction bases numbered 4, after V lost 5 bases and J lost 6 bases.

This chain joins TRBV6-6 and TRBJ2-1, with D hard to call. This CDR3 region has 16 residues. Per the germline V gene, CDR1 is MNHNY and CDR2 is SVGAGI (reference sequence). Trimming removed 5 bases from V and 12 bases from J, with 26 bases in between. CDR3 DNA sequence: TGTGCCAGCAGTCGCCAAGTCGGAAATACAATGAGTGGGCAGTTCTTC. Translation gives CASSRQVGNTMSGQFF.

This chain links TRBV7-2 with TRBJ1-2; D unclear. Between the trimmed V and J ends, which lost 5 bases and 9 bases, there was a span of 10 bases. This CDR3 comprises 11 residues. Germline V CDR1 and CDR2: SGHTA, FQGNSA. CDR3 region: CASSPSDSYTF. For the CDR3, the DNA is TGTGCCAGCAGCCCCTCGGATAGCTACACCTTC.

CDR3 sequence: CASSRLDSVSDEQYF. Written as DNA, the CDR3 is TGTGCCAGCAGCCGTCTGGACAGCGTATCGGACGAGCAGTACTTC. This chain links TRBV7-9 with TRBJ2-5; D is possibly TRBD1 (6 bases). The J call is uncertain, as TRBJ2-7 better fits the DNA end. Germline lookup yields CDR1 SEHNR and CDR2 FQNEAQ (reference sequence). The CDR3 covers 15 residues.

This sequence joins TRBV6-5 and TRBJ1-2; TRBD1 matches at 8 bases. Trimming removed 5 bases from V and 4 bases from J; junction bases left unmatched: 12. This CDR3 is built from 16 residues. Germline loops: CDR1 MNHEY, CDR2 SVGAGI. CDR3 in DNA: TGTGCCAGCAGTCCAACGTGGACAGGGAGCGGCTATGGCTACACCTTC. It codes for CASSPTWTGSGYGYTF.

The chain joins TRBV4-1 to TRBJ2-3; the match to TRBD2 covers 9 bases. The germline V gene encodes CDR1 MGHRA and CDR2 YSYEKL. With V trimmed by 2 bases and J by 3 bases, 6 bases remained unmatched. The length of the CDR3 is 16 residues. The CDR3 loop is CASSQTAGGVTDTQYF. The CDR3, as DNA: TGCGCCAGCAGCCAAACAGCGGGGGGCGTAACAGATACGCAGTATTTT.

J is TRBJ2-6 and V is TRBV6-2 or TRBV6-3; D is unresolved. The CDR3 covers 14 residues. Looked up from germline, CDR1 is MNHEY and CDR2 is SVGEGT. With 2 bases removed from V and 4 bases from J, the gap between germline ends came to 6 bases. In DNA form, the CDR3 reads TGTGCCAGCAGTTACCCGGCGGGGGCCAACGTCCTGACTTTC. Translating gives CASSYPAGANVLTF.

There are a few counts of this clonotype. CDR3 in DNA: TGTGCCAGCAGTTTTGAACGGTCAGATACGCAGTATTTT. It encodes CASSFERSDTQYF. V gene TRBV12-3 or TRBV12-4 combines with J gene TRBJ2-3; D ambiguous. The CDR3 has 13 amino acids. The V end was cut by 3 bases, the J end by 4 bases, with 8 bases between.

This clonotype has a single count. This CDR3 reads CASSYYGGQGGGYTF. In DNA, the CDR3 is TGTGCCAGCAGTTACTACGGGGGGCAGGGTGGTGGCTACACCTTC. The rearrangement joins TRBV6-5 to TRBJ1-2; perhaps TRBD1 as D (6 bases). Germline V gene sequence: CDR1 MNHEY, CDR2 SVGAGI. The CDR3 loop spans 15 amino acids. The ends were cut back, 1 base at V and 7 bases at J, with 16 bases in the middle.

CDR3 coding DNA: TGCAGCGTTATCAAAGGAGGCGAGCAGTTCTTC. Translated: CSVIKGGEQFF. The chain combines TRBV29-1 with TRBJ2-1, with D maybe TRBD2 (5 bases). V lost 5 bases and J 10 bases, leaving 12 bases between the germline ends. CDR1 is SQVTM, CDR2 ANQGSEA, per germline. The CDR3 has 11 residues.